This TCR beta chain was identified during a study of persistence of HIV-infected CD4 T cells. Study observations and caveats: Degenerate expanded CDR3beta sequences were enriched among CMV- and Gag-responding cells. Rare CMV-responding cells carrying HIV-1 proviruses were not analyzed separately for TCR.

An overlapping HIV-1 Gag peptide pool stimulated these cells at roughly 1 ug/peptide/mL. CD40L-negative CD69-negative CD45RO-high memory CD4+ T cells were sorted as populations depleted of antigen-responding cells. Inclusion required CMV-positive serology and CD4+ counts above 400 cells/uL. An approximately 20-hour stimulation of CD8-depleted PBMCs used anti-CD28/CD49d costimulation, CD40-blocking antibody and enfuvirtide. The libraries were made with immunoSEQ version 4 in survey mode. Produced via immunoSEQ multiplex PCR; TCRdb's table is partial and in-frame only. Counted here are approximately 39,000 clones, around four fifths occurring once; the ten biggest clones make up roughly 0.99%. The V end lost 3 bases, the J end lost 1 base, and 6 bases lay between the germline ends. Per germline, CDR1 KGHDR and CDR2 SFDVKD. The CDR3 contains 14 residues. This clone has a single count. Its target is not known.

The starting material was cultured CD4+ T cells from PBMCs, obtained from a patient who received antiretroviral therapy. This TCR was recovered from an adult with HIV. The donor label of this sample is uncertain. The chain combines TRBV24-1 with TRBJ1-5; no clear D. The DNA of the CDR3 is TGTGCCACCAGTGATGGGGTGAGCAATCAGCCCCAGCATTTT. Translating it yields CATSDGVSNQPQHF.